Each of the 29 T cell receptor beta chains below was sequenced from the same sample in a study of blood T cell repertoires in COVID-19. Using immunoSEQ multiplex PCR, the repertoire was profiled, and TCRdb retains in-frame clones only, with some absent. The sample has about 140,000 clones, 87% seen once. Source material: peripheral blood. These receptors originate from a woman between 35 and 50 years old with acute or convalescent COVID-19.

The CDR3 loop is CASSFRNGGEETGYTF. The CDR3 nucleotides are TGTGCCAGCAGTTTTCGAAATGGCGGCGAGGAGACTGGCTACACCTTC. The chain combines TRBV7-2 with TRBJ1-2, with D uncertain. This CDR3 contains 16 residues. Germline V gene sequence: CDR1 SGHTA, CDR2 FQGNSA. Trimming shortened V by 6 bases and J by 7 bases, and 24 bases separated the two germline ends.

For this clone: Other nucleotide sequences from this sample produce the same CDR3. The J gene is TRBJ1-1, the V gene TRBV9; 7 bases agree with TRBD1. Germline CDR1 is SGDLS and CDR2 is YYNGEE. V dropped 0 bases and J dropped 1; count of bases not matched to a gene: 12. The CDR3 runs 18 residues. The CDR3: CASSVGDISTGRNTEAFF. CDR3 in DNA: TGTGCCAGCAGCGTAGGGGACATCTCGACAGGGCGGAACACTGAAGCTTTCTTT.

The chain has TRBV7-9 and TRBJ2-7; maybe TRBD1 (6 bases). Germline CDR1 and CDR2: SEHNR and FQNEAQ (reference sequence). The CDR3 spans 16 residues. Trimming pared 0 bases from V and 2 bases from J, leaving 14 bases between. CDR3 DNA: TGTGCCAGCAGCTTAGCCTCAGGGGCGGCCGCCTACGAGCAGTACTTC. Its translation is CASSLASGAAAYEQYF.

The V and J genes are TRBV27 and TRBJ2-3, with 7 bases identical to TRBD2. The CDR3 totals 15 residues. The germline V gene has CDR1 MNHEY and CDR2 SMNVEV (reference sequence). Germline trimming cut 4 bases from V and 2 bases from J; bases unmatched to any gene: 6. The CDR3 DNA reads TGTGCCAGCAGTTCTCAAGCGGGGTACACAGATACGCAGTATTTT. This codes for CASSSQAGYTDTQYF.

The chain links TRBV7-2 to TRBJ2-3, with TRBD2 matching 11 bases. There are 16 residues in the CDR3. V gave up 1 base and J gave up 2 bases; unmatched junction bases: 2. Germline lookup yields CDR1 SGHTA and CDR2 FQGNSA. Here the CDR3 reads CASSLGLAGITDTQYF. CDR3 in DNA: TGTGCCAGCAGCTTAGGACTAGCGGGAATCACAGATACGCAGTATTTT.

The table lists this clone with a few counts. The V gene is TRBV6-5, the J gene TRBJ1-3; possible D gene TRBD1, 5 bases. Trimming took off 0 bases at V and 0 bases at J, with 9 bases between the two ends. The CDR3 covers 16 residues. Looked up from germline, CDR1 is MNHEY and CDR2 is SVGAGI. Written as DNA, the CDR3 is TGTGCCAGCAGTTACTCGTCGGGGGTCTCTGGAAACACCATATATTTT. Translating it yields CASSYSSGVSGNTIYF.

The gene calls are TRBV27 and TRBJ2-6, with 12 positions matching TRBD1. This CDR3 region has 19 residues. The V gene end was trimmed by 2 bases and the J gene end by 1 base; junction bases not matched to a gene: 6. CDR1 is MNHEY and CDR2 is SMNVEV in the germline V gene (reference sequence). CDR3 loop: CASSLGDRGLASGANVLTF. The CDR3 nucleotides are TGTGCCAGCAGTTTAGGGGACAGGGGGCTAGCTTCTGGGGCCAACGTCCTGACTTTC.

The chain uses TRBV4-2 and TRBJ2-3; D gene ambiguous. CDR3 length: 13 amino acids. Germline V gene data show CDR1 as LGHNA and CDR2 as YNFKEQ. The CDR3 bases are TGTGCTACTGCCCAAGAGGGCACAGATACGCAGTATTTT. This codes for CATAQEGTDTQYF.

The V call is TRBV5-4, the J call TRBJ2-7; the match to TRBD2 covers 11 bases. Germline CDR1 SGHNT, CDR2 YYREEE (reference sequence). This CDR3 has 15 amino acids. J gave up 4 bases and V 3 bases, and 6 bases lay outside the gene matches. This chain's CDR3 is CASSSLAGGIYEQYF. As DNA, the CDR3 is TGTGCCAGCAGCTCCCTAGCGGGGGGTATATACGAGCAGTACTTC.

The J gene is TRBJ2-4, the V gene TRBV2; TRBD2 matches at 12 bases. The germline gives CDR1 SNHLY, CDR2 FYNNEI. The CDR3 runs to 20 residues. V was pared by 4 bases and J by 2 bases, with 15 bases of the junction left unmatched. The DNA for the CDR3 is TGTGCCAGCAGTGTTAGGGAGACTAGCGGGGGTACTTCATCCAAAAACATTCAGTACTTC. It is translated as CASSVRETSGGTSSKNIQYF. The variable domain in full, completed from reference TRBV2 and TRBJ2-4, reads EPEVTQTPSHQVTQMGQEVILRCVPISNHLYFYWYRQILGQKVEFLVSFYNNEISEKSEIFDDQFSVERPDGSNFTLKIRSTKLEDSAMYFCASSVRETSGGTSSKNIQYFGAGTRLSVL.

The rearrangement links TRBV19 to TRBJ2-1; possibly TRBD2 for D (6 bases). CDR3 length equals 11 residues. V lost 5 bases and J 13 bases, leaving 12 bases between the germline ends. Germline values: CDR1 LNHDA, CDR2 SQIVND (reference sequence). The CDR3 DNA reads as TGTGCCAGTAGTGTCGGGACTCTACAGTTCTTC. It codes for CASSVGTLQFF.

The chain links TRBV9 to TRBJ1-1; a weak D match, TRBD1 (6 bases). Germline assignment: CDR1 SGDLS and CDR2 YYNGEE. CDR3 length: 15 residues. V was cut by 4 bases and J by 0 bases, with 13 bases left in between. The CDR3 DNA reads as TGTGCCAGCAGCATCGAACAGGGACTGAACACTGAAGCTTTCTTT. Translating gives CASSIEQGLNTEAFF. Full variable domain (rest looked up from reference TRBV9 and TRBJ1-1): DSGVTQTPKHLITATGQRVTLRCSPRSGDLSVYWYQQSLDQGLQFLIQYYNGEERAKGNILERFSAQQFPDLHSELNLSSLELGDSALYFCASSIEQGLNTEAFFGQGTRLTVV.

V gene TRBV6-2 or TRBV6-3 combines with J gene TRBJ2-7; 7 bases are a match to TRBD1. CDR1 and CDR2 (germline): MNHEY, SVGEGT. V shed 5 bases, J shed 0 bases, and the junction held 4 bases outside the gene matches. The CDR3 contains 14 residues. CDR3 residues: CASSKTGSSYEQYF. CDR3 nucleotides: TGTGCCAGCAGTAAGACAGGGAGCTCCTACGAGCAGTACTTC.

V usage is TRBV25-1 and J usage is TRBJ1-2; tentative D call: TRBD1 (6 bases). CDR3 length equals 14 residues. Germline CDR1 and CDR2: MGHDK and SYGVNS. V was clipped by 2 bases and J by 7 bases, with 14 bases between them. The CDR3 reads CASSETGTRFGYTF. CDR3 sequence (DNA): TGTGCCAGCAGTGAAACAGGGACCCGTTTTGGCTACACCTTC.

The chain is built from TRBV4-3 and TRBJ2-1; 7 bases line up with TRBD2. Germline CDR1 and CDR2: LGHNA and YSLEER. V gave up 1 base and J gave up 8 bases; unmatched junction bases: 8. The CDR3 runs to 15 residues. For the CDR3, the DNA is TGCGCCAGCAGCCAAGGGGCGGGAGACGGGTATGAGCAGTTCTTC. It encodes CASSQGAGDGYEQFF.

The genes are TRBV7-2 and TRBJ2-7, with D perhaps TRBD2 (6 bases). The V end was cut by 3 bases, the J end by 3 bases, with 12 bases between. The CDR3 has 14 amino acids. Germline CDR1 is SGHTA and CDR2 is FQGNSA. CDR3 sequence reads: CASSFRAGSYEQYF. CDR3 DNA sequence: TGTGCCAGCAGCTTCCGGGCGGGGAGCTACGAGCAGTACTTC.

The chain has TRBV27 and TRBJ1-1; D may be TRBD1 (5 bases). The CDR3 extends over 14 amino acids. The germline CDR1 and CDR2 sequences are MNHEY and SMNVEV (reference sequence). V was pared by 6 bases and J by 4 bases, with 15 bases between. The CDR3 nucleotides read TGTGCCAGCAGAATAATTCGGGGGGTCACTGAAGCTTTCTTT. This codes for CASRIIRGVTEAFF.

The chain carries TRBV18 and TRBJ1-1; 8 nucleotides match TRBD1. The CDR3 consists of 16 residues. Germline assignment: CDR1 KGHSH and CDR2 LQKENI. The V and J ends lost 4 bases and 10 bases, in that order; junction bases with no gene match: 17. The CDR3 sequence is CASSLDRGETFDRAFF. The CDR3 DNA is TGTGCCAGCTCACTCGACAGGGGCGAAACCTTCGATAGAGCTTTCTTT.

This clone was observed a few times. The CDR3 DNA reads TGTGCCAGCACCCTGGGGCTCACCGGGGAGCTGTTTTTT. It codes for CASTLGLTGELFF. The V call is TRBV2, the J call TRBJ2-2, with D perhaps matching TRBD1 (5 bases). The germline V gene has CDR1 SNHLY and CDR2 FYNNEI. Trimming pared 7 bases from V and 4 bases from J, leaving 10 bases between. CDR3 length: 13 residues.

J is TRBJ1-5 and V is TRBV6-2 or TRBV6-3; D may be TRBD1 (6 bases). With 5 bases removed from V and 6 bases from J, the gap between germline ends came to 14 bases. CDR1 and CDR2 (germline): MNHEY, SVGEGT. CDR3 length equals 14 residues. CDR3 bases: TGTGCCAGCAGTCTAGGACAGCCGTTTCAGCCCCAGCATTTT. Amino acids: CASSLGQPFQPQHF.

Turning to this clone: The junction shows a germline mismatch at one end, possibly a read error. The rearrangement links TRBV27 to TRBJ2-2; D is uncertain. From germline, CDR1 is MNHEY and CDR2 SMNVEV (reference sequence). The CDR3 runs 12 residues. CDR3 protein: CASSPNSGELFF. In DNA form, the CDR3 reads TGTGCCAGCAGTCCGAACTCCGGGGAGCTGTTTTTT.

This chain links TRBV29-1 with TRBJ2-7; TRBD1 aligns across 9 bases. The germline V gene has CDR1 SQVTM and CDR2 ANQGSEA. V dropped 5 bases and J dropped 3; count of bases not matched to a gene: 14. This CDR3 contains 16 residues. CDR3 sequence: CSVLRGKDRGGYEQYF. The CDR3 DNA reads as TGCAGCGTTTTGCGCGGGAAGGACAGGGGAGGCTACGAGCAGTACTTC.

The V gene is TRBV5-1, the J gene TRBJ1-4; 7 nucleotides align to TRBD1. This CDR3 is built from 15 residues. Germline V lookup: CDR1 SGHRS, CDR2 YFSETQ. V was pared by 2 bases and J by 7 bases, with 8 bases of the junction left unmatched. The CDR3 protein is CASSFDREPFEKLFF. The CDR3, as DNA: TGCGCCAGCAGCTTCGACAGGGAACCGTTTGAAAAACTGTTTTTT.

The chain recombines TRBV7-6 with TRBJ2-1, with D possibly matching TRBD2 (5 bases). V was clipped by 4 bases and J by 3 bases, with 16 bases between them. The V gene's germline CDR1 is SGHVS and CDR2 FNYEAQ. The CDR3 consists of 16 residues. CDR3 bases: TGTGCCAGCAGCTCCGCGGGCGGAACCAACTACAATGAGCAGTTCTTC. Amino acids: CASSSAGGTNYNEQFF. The whole variable domain, filled in from reference TRBV7-6 and TRBJ2-1, reads GAGVSQSPRYKVTKRGQDVALRCDPISGHVSLYWYRQALGQGPEFLTYFNYEAQQDKSGLPNDRFSAERPEGSISTLTIQRTEQRDSAMYRCASSSAGGTNYNEQFFGPGTRLTVL.

This chain connects TRBV7-2 to TRBJ2-1, with a weak D call TRBD2 (5 bases). V dropped 4 bases and J dropped 8 bases, with 18 bases sitting between them. This CDR3 comprises 15 residues. Looked up from germline, CDR1 is SGHTA and CDR2 is FQGNSA. The CDR3: CASSSPSRRSDEQFF. The CDR3 nucleotides are TGTGCCAGCAGCTCGCCTAGCCGCCGGAGTGATGAGCAGTTCTTC.

The chain recombines TRBV18 with TRBJ1-1; D possibly corresponds to TRBD1 (5 bases). In germline, CDR1 is KGHSH, CDR2 LQKENI. V gave up 9 bases and J gave up 2 bases, with 13 bases separating them. CDR3 length equals 13 residues. In nucleotides, the CDR3 is TGTGCCAGTTCGCAGGGAAGCAACACTGAAGCTTTCTTT. Encoded protein: CASSQGSNTEAFF. Drawing the rest from reference TRBV18 and TRBJ1-1, the complete variable domain is NAGVMQNPRHLVRRRGQEARLRCSPMKGHSHVYWYRQLPEEGLKFMVYLQKENIIDESGMPKERFSAEFPKEGPSILRIQQVVRGDSAAYFCASSQGSNTEAFFGQGTRLTVV.

The rearrangement links TRBV7-2 to TRBJ1-1; 8 nucleotides align to TRBD1. Germline-derived CDR1 and CDR2 are SGHTA and FQGNSA. The CDR3 extends over 15 amino acids. The ends lost 5 bases at V and 1 base at J; junction bases unmatched: 6. CDR3 loop: CASSPLDRANTEAFF. DNA for the CDR3: TGTGCCAGCAGCCCCTTGGACAGGGCGAACACTGAAGCTTTCTTT. Complete variable domain (other parts from reference TRBV7-2 and TRBJ1-1): GAGVSQSPSNKVTEKGKDVELRCDPISGHTALYWYRQSLGQGLEFLIYFQGNSAPDKSGLPSDRFSAERTGGSVSTLTIQRTQQEDSAVYLCASSPLDRANTEAFFGQGTRLTVV.

The chain uses TRBV5-5 and TRBJ2-5; 8 bases fit TRBD1. Losses at the gene ends were 3 bases for V and 2 bases for J; bases not matched to a gene: 3. This CDR3 has 14 amino acids. Germline values: CDR1 SGHKS, CDR2 YYEKEE (reference sequence). CDR3 amino acids: CASSSGTGQETQYF. The CDR3 DNA follows: TGTGCCAGCAGCTCCGGGACAGGTCAAGAGACCCAGTACTTC.

This chain connects TRBV27 to TRBJ2-2; 13 bases are a match to TRBD2. The trim removed 2 bases at V and 4 bases at J, leaving 10 bases unmatched. Germline loops: CDR1 MNHEY, CDR2 SMNVEV (reference sequence). The CDR3 is made up of 19 amino acids. The CDR3 region is CASSLASPGLAGSTGELFF. CDR3 DNA sequence: TGTGCCAGCAGTTTAGCCAGCCCGGGACTAGCGGGGAGCACCGGGGAGCTGTTTTTT.